This T cell receptor beta chain originates from a study of blood T cells in healthy people across ages. Overall study results and limits: Among long-lived donors, naive CD4+ cells were more numerous and diversity higher than in aged donors.

As concerns this clonotype: Its target is unknown.

V was cut by 2 bases and J by 1 base, with 31 bases left in between. Germline V gene data show CDR1 as MDHEN and CDR2 as SYDVKM. The CDR3 spans 22 residues. Alongside a J-beta primer mix, a sample-barcoded 5' primer served in a second PCR lasting about 6 to 11 cycles. Each of the cDNA molecules was tagged by a template-switch adaptor with 12 random nucleotides. TCRdb analysed the 5' RACE reads with MiXCR anew, one entry per CDR3 protein. The sample records about 930,000 distinct CDR3 sequences, 25% to 30% being singletons. This same sample was also part of a study on T cells of mothers and their children. That paper adds: Once extracted, all RNA went into cDNA synthesis at roughly 1.4 ug per 15 ul.

Sequencing used blood. The receptor was isolated from a woman aged 40 to 50 in good health. The chain employs TRBV28 and TRBJ2-3; tentatively, D is TRBD1 (6 bases). The DNA of the CDR3 is TGTGCCAGCAGTTTAGTGCAGGGGTTAAGGACTCGCATATTAGAGGGCACAGATACGCAGTATTTT. It encodes CASSLVQGLRTRILEGTDTQYF.